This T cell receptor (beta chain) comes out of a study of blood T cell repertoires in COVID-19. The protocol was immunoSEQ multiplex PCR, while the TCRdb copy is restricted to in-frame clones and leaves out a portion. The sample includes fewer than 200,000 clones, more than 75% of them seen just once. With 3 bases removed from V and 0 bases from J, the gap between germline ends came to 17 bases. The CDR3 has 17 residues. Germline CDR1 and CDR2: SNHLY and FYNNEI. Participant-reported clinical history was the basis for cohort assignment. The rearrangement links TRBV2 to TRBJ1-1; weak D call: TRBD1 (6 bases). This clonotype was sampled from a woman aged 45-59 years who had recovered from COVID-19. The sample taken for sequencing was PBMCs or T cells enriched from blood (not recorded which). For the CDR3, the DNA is TGTGCCAGCAGTGATCCGACAGGAACCCTCATGAACACTGAAGCTTTCTTT. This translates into CASSDPTGTLMNTEAFF.